This TCR beta chain was captured by sequencing in a study of T cells in Graves' hyperthyroidism and ophthalmopathy. This clonotype came up a few times. Its matching antigen is unknown. Mismatch with germline at one junction end may stem from a read error. Study-wide findings and caveats: The model made its ophthalmopathy prediction, and onset followed a median approximately 7 months later.

CDR3 size: 15 residues. Germline V CDR1 and CDR2: SQVTM, ANQGSEA. When ophthalmopathy did not progress within 18 months, Graves' hyperthyroidism was considered stable. Patients having uncontrolled infection, another autoimmune disease, pregnancy or lactation were not included. TCR beta CDR3 regions were amplified from RNA. Carried out on the TCR CDR3, a first-round RT-PCR used the HTBI primer set. TCRdb redid the calling of the multiplex PCR reads with MiXCR, one entry per CDR3 protein. The sample consists of over 700,000 distinct CDR3 sequences, 35% to 40% of them appearing once. The rearrangement links TRBV29-1 to TRBJ2-3, with a tentative D call TRBD1 (6 bases). This clonotype originated in a man aged 18 to 29 with Graves' hyperthyroidism. The material sequenced was blood. CDR3 coding DNA: TGCAGCGTCACCGGGACAAGGGCTAGCACAGATACACAGTATTTT. Translation gives CSVTGTRASTDTQYF.